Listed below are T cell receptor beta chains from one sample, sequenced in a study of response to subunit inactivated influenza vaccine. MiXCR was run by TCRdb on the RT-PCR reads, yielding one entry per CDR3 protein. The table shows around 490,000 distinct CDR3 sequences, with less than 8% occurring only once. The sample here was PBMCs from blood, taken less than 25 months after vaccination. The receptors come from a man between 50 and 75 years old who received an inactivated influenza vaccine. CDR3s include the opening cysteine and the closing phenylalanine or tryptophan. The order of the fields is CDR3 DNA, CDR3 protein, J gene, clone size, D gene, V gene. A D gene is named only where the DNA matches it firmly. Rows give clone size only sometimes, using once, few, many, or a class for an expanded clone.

cdr3_nt: TGTGCCAGCAGATCAAGGAATTTAGATACGCAGTATTTT
cdr3_aa: CASRSRNLDTQYF
j_call: TRBJ2-3
clone_size: many
d_call: .
v_call: TRBV12-3/TRBV12-4

cdr3_nt: TGTGCCAGCAGCTTAGAGGGACAGATCCCCTACGAGCAGTACTTC
cdr3_aa: CASSLEGQIPYEQYF
j_call: TRBJ2-7
clone_size: few
d_call: TRBD1
v_call: TRBV11-2

cdr3_nt: TGTGCCAGCAGTTCGCGGAGCGGGGGGCCCTACAATGAGCAGTTCTTC
cdr3_aa: CASSSRSGGPYNEQFF
j_call: TRBJ2-1
clone_size: .
d_call: TRBD2
v_call: TRBV12-3/TRBV12-4

cdr3_nt: TGTGCCAGCAGCTCGGACACTAACTATGGCTACACCTTC
cdr3_aa: CASSSDTNYGYTF
j_call: TRBJ1-2
clone_size: few
d_call: .
v_call: TRBV7-9

cdr3_nt: TGCGCCAGCAGCTCGTTCCCAGGGATTTCCTACAATGAGCAGTTCTTC
cdr3_aa: CASSSFPGISYNEQFF
j_call: TRBJ2-1
clone_size: many
d_call: .
v_call: TRBV5-1

cdr3_nt: TGTGCCAGCAGTTACTCCAGGGACAGGTTGAACACTGAAGCTTTCTTT
cdr3_aa: CASSYSRDRLNTEAFF
j_call: TRBJ1-1
clone_size: many
d_call: TRBD1
v_call: TRBV6-6

cdr3_nt: TGCAGTGCTAGGGGGACTAGCGGAAGGAGGGGCTACGAGCAGTACTTC
cdr3_aa: CSARGTSGRRGYEQYF
j_call: TRBJ2-7
clone_size: .
d_call: TRBD2
v_call: TRBV20-1

cdr3_nt: TGTGCCAGCAGTTTAACATTTGCCGGGGAGCTGTTTTTT
cdr3_aa: CASSLTFAGELFF
j_call: TRBJ2-2
clone_size: .
d_call: .
v_call: TRBV12-3/TRBV12-4

cdr3_nt: TGTGCCACCCAAGACAGGGTGGGTACTGAAGCTTTCTTT
cdr3_aa: CATQDRVGTEAFF
j_call: TRBJ1-1
clone_size: .
d_call: TRBD1
v_call: TRBV2

cdr3_nt: TGCGCCAGCAGCCGAGTACTCTACCGAGGACAGACAACTAATGAAAAACTGTTTTTT
cdr3_aa: CASSRVLYRGQTTNEKLFF
j_call: TRBJ1-4
clone_size: few
d_call: .
v_call: TRBV4-3

cdr3_nt: TGTGCCAGCAGCCGTACTAGCGGTTCTAGCACAGATACGCAGTATTTT
cdr3_aa: CASSRTSGSSTDTQYF
j_call: TRBJ2-3
clone_size: .
d_call: TRBD2
v_call: TRBV28

cdr3_nt: TGTGCCAGCAGCGTCCGAGGGGAGGACTATGGCTACACCTTC
cdr3_aa: CASSVRGEDYGYTF
j_call: TRBJ1-2
clone_size: .
d_call: .
v_call: TRBV9

cdr3_nt: TGTGCCAGCAGCGACGAGACTAGAGGGCTTGGGGTACAAGAGACCCAGTACTTC
cdr3_aa: CASSDETRGLGVQETQYF
j_call: TRBJ2-5
clone_size: few
d_call: .
v_call: TRBV5-6

cdr3_nt: TGTGCCAACTCCCCTCAGGGGGATTTGACCGGGGAGCTGTTTTTT
cdr3_aa: CANSPQGDLTGELFF
j_call: TRBJ2-2
clone_size: .
d_call: TRBD1
v_call: TRBV10-3

cdr3_nt: TGCGCCAGCAGCTTTCTGCGGGGTACCTACGAGCAGTACTTC
cdr3_aa: CASSFLRGTYEQYF
j_call: TRBJ2-7
clone_size: many
d_call: .
v_call: TRBV5-1

cdr3_nt: TGTGCCACCAGTAGTTCGGGGGGCTCCTACGAGCAGTACTTC
cdr3_aa: CATSSSGGSYEQYF
j_call: TRBJ2-7
clone_size: many
d_call: TRBD2
v_call: TRBV15

cdr3_nt: TGTGCCAGCAGCTTACAACCGACTTGGGAGCAGTACTTC
cdr3_aa: CASSLQPTWEQYF
j_call: TRBJ2-7
clone_size: many
d_call: .
v_call: TRBV7-2

cdr3_nt: TGTGCCAGCAGTACCGGGACAGTAGCCTACGAGCAGTACTTC
cdr3_aa: CASSTGTVAYEQYF
j_call: TRBJ2-7
clone_size: few
d_call: TRBD1
v_call: TRBV28

cdr3_nt: TGTGCCAGCAGTTTAGCGTCTCAGACTAATATGAACACTGAAGCTTTCTTT
cdr3_aa: CASSLASQTNMNTEAFF
j_call: TRBJ1-1
clone_size: many
d_call: .
v_call: TRBV12-3/TRBV12-4

cdr3_nt: TGTGCCAGCCAGAAAAATGGTTGGGAGCAGTACTTC
cdr3_aa: CASQKNGWEQYF
j_call: TRBJ2-7
clone_size: many
d_call: .
v_call: TRBV3-1

cdr3_nt: TGCAGCGTTGTATCCGGGTTCAACACCGGGGAGCTGTTTTTT
cdr3_aa: CSVVSGFNTGELFF
j_call: TRBJ2-2
clone_size: many
d_call: .
v_call: TRBV29-1

cdr3_nt: TGTGCCAGCAGCCAAGATCGAGGGGGCCAAGAGACCCAGTACTTC
cdr3_aa: CASSQDRGGQETQYF
j_call: TRBJ2-5
clone_size: few
d_call: .
v_call: TRBV3-1

cdr3_nt: TGCGCCAGCAGCTTGGACCCGGTCGGGGAGACCCAGTACTTC
cdr3_aa: CASSLDPVGETQYF
j_call: TRBJ2-5
clone_size: many
d_call: .
v_call: TRBV5-1

cdr3_nt: TGTGCCAGCAGAGAAAACAGGGACTCTGGAAACACCATATATTTT
cdr3_aa: CASRENRDSGNTIYF
j_call: TRBJ1-3
clone_size: .
d_call: .
v_call: TRBV6-1

cdr3_nt: TGTGCCAGCTACCAACCGGGACAGGGCAACTATGGCTACACCTTC
cdr3_aa: CASYQPGQGNYGYTF
j_call: TRBJ1-2
clone_size: .
d_call: TRBD1
v_call: TRBV3-1

cdr3_nt: TGTGCCAGCATCGTCACAACAGGGGGATACGAGCAGTACTTC
cdr3_aa: CASIVTTGGYEQYF
j_call: TRBJ2-7
clone_size: few
d_call: TRBD1
v_call: TRBV6-1

cdr3_nt: TGCGCCAGCAGCTTGGTGACTAGTGCTTACGAGCAGTACTTC
cdr3_aa: CASSLVTSAYEQYF
j_call: TRBJ2-7
clone_size: many
d_call: .
v_call: TRBV5-1

cdr3_nt: TGCGCCAGCAGCCTGACTCGGGGGGGCATTGACTATGGCTACACCTTC
cdr3_aa: CASSLTRGGIDYGYTF
j_call: TRBJ1-2
clone_size: few
d_call: .
v_call: TRBV10-1

cdr3_nt: TGTGCCAGCAGACGTGGACAGGCCGGAGATCGGGGCTACACCTTC
cdr3_aa: CASRRGQAGDRGYTF
j_call: TRBJ1-2
clone_size: many
d_call: TRBD1
v_call: TRBV6-2/TRBV6-3

cdr3_nt: TGCGCCAGCAGCGATTCACCGGGCCAACGTAAAGGCAATGAGCAGTTCTTC
cdr3_aa: CASSDSPGQRKGNEQFF
j_call: TRBJ2-1
clone_size: many
d_call: .
v_call: TRBV5-1

cdr3_nt: TGTGCCAGCAGTTCCCAGGCTACCTATCAGCCCCAGCATTTT
cdr3_aa: CASSSQATYQPQHF
j_call: TRBJ1-5
clone_size: few
d_call: .
v_call: TRBV5-6

cdr3_nt: TGTGCCAGCACCGGGATCAACACCGGGGAGCTGTTTTTT
cdr3_aa: CASTGINTGELFF
j_call: TRBJ2-2
clone_size: many
d_call: .
v_call: TRBV6-2/TRBV6-3

cdr3_nt: TGCGCCAGCAGCTTCGCCGGGACGGTGAACACCGGGGAGCTGTTTTTT
cdr3_aa: CASSFAGTVNTGELFF
j_call: TRBJ2-2
clone_size: many
d_call: .
v_call: TRBV5-1

cdr3_nt: TGTGCCACCCAGGGAGCGGGAAGAGTGGTGGGAGATACGCAGTATTTT
cdr3_aa: CATQGAGRVVGDTQYF
j_call: TRBJ2-3
clone_size: many
d_call: TRBD2
v_call: TRBV7-9

cdr3_nt: TGTGCCAGCAGCGACAGGTTTTATAGCAATCAGCCCCAGCATTTT
cdr3_aa: CASSDRFYSNQPQHF
j_call: TRBJ1-5
clone_size: many
d_call: .
v_call: TRBV12-3/TRBV12-4

cdr3_nt: TGCAGTGCCCCCCGGGGAGGACACGTCCCAGATACGCAGTATTTT
cdr3_aa: CSAPRGGHVPDTQYF
j_call: TRBJ2-3
clone_size: many
d_call: .
v_call: TRBV20-1

cdr3_nt: TGTGCCAGCAGCTTTGGTTGGGGCGGAAATTCACCCCTCCACTTT
cdr3_aa: CASSFGWGGNSPLHF
j_call: TRBJ1-6
clone_size: few
d_call: .
v_call: TRBV5-6

cdr3_nt: TGCGCCAGCAGCCAAGATCGTGGGACAGCCCGTGGGACCCAGTACTTC
cdr3_aa: CASSQDRGTARGTQYF
j_call: TRBJ2-5
clone_size: many
d_call: TRBD1
v_call: TRBV4-3

cdr3_nt: TGTGCCAGCAGCTTACGGGACAGGGTTAATGAAAAACTGTTTTTT
cdr3_aa: CASSLRDRVNEKLFF
j_call: TRBJ1-4
clone_size: many
d_call: TRBD1
v_call: TRBV7-9

cdr3_nt: TGTGCCAGCAGCTTGGTCGCGGGACAGAACTACGAGCAGTACTTC
cdr3_aa: CASSLVAGQNYEQYF
j_call: TRBJ2-7
clone_size: .
d_call: .
v_call: TRBV5-5